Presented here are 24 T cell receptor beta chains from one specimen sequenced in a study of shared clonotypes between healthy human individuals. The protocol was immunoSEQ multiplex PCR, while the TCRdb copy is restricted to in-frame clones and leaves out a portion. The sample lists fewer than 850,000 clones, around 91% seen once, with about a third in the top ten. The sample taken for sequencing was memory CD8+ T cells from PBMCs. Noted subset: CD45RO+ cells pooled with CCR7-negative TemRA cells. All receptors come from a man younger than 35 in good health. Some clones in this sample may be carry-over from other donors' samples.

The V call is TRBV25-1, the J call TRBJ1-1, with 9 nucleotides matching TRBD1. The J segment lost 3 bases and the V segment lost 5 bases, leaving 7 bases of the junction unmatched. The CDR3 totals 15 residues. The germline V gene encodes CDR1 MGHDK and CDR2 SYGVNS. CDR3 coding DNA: TGTGCCAGCAGTTCTGGGACAGGGATTTACACTGAAGCTTTCTTT. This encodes CASSSGTGIYTEAFF.

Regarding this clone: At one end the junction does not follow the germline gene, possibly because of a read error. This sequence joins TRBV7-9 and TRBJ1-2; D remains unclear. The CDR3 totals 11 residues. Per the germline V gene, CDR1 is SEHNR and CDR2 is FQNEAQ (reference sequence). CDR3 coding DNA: TGTGCCAGCAGCCGCCAACCGCTTCACCTCTTC. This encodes CASSRQPLHLF.

Here the CDR3 DNA reads TGTGCCAGCGAAGGAGAAACGACCGGGGAGCTGTTTTTT. This encodes CASEGETTGELFF. The gene calls are TRBV6-5 and TRBJ2-2; D remains unclear. Germline V CDR1 and CDR2: MNHEY, SVGAGI. V lost 8 bases to trimming and J lost 5 bases, with 12 bases between them. The CDR3 consists of 13 residues.

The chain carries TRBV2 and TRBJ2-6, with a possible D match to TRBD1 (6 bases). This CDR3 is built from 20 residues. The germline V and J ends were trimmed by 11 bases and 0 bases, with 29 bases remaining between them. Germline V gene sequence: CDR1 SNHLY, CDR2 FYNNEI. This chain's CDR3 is CAATPTGSPPRLSGANVLTF. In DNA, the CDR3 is TGTGCCGCTACCCCGACAGGTTCCCCCCCCCGCCTCTCTGGGGCCAACGTCCTGACTTTC.

CDR3 coding DNA: TGTGCCACCTCCTCAGGGGACAGGGTTGTATACGAGCAGTACTTC. Translating it yields CATSSGDRVVYEQYF. V gene TRBV19 combines with J gene TRBJ2-7; 9 bases match TRBD1. Losses at the gene ends were 10 bases for V and 4 bases for J; bases not matched to a gene: 14. The CDR3 totals 15 residues. CDR1 and CDR2 (germline): LNHDA, SQIVND (reference sequence).

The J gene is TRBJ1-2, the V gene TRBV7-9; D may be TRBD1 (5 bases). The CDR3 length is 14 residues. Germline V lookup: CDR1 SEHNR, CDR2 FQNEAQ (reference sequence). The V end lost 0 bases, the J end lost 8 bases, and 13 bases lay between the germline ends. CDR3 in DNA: TGTGCCAGCAGCTTAGCCGGGACCTTGGAAGGCTACACCTTC. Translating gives CASSLAGTLEGYTF.

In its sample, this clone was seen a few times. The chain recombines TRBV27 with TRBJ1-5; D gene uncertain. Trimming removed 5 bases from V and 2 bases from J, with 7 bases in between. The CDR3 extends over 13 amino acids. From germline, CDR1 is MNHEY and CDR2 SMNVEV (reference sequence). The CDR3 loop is CASSEEGNQPQHF. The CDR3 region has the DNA TGTGCCAGCAGTGAGGAGGGCAATCAGCCCCAGCATTTT.

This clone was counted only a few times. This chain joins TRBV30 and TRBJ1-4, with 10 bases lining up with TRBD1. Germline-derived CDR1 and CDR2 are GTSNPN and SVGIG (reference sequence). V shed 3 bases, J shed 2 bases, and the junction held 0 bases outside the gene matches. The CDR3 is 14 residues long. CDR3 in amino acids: CAWRDRGTNEKLFF. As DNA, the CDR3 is TGTGCCTGGAGGGACAGGGGGACTAATGAAAAACTGTTTTTT.

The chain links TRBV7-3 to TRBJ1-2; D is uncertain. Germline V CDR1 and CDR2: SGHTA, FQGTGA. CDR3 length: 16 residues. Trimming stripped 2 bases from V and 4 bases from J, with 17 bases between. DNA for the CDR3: TGTGCCAGCAGCTTAGATAGGACCTCTCGGGTCTATGGCTACACCTTC. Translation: CASSLDRTSRVYGYTF.

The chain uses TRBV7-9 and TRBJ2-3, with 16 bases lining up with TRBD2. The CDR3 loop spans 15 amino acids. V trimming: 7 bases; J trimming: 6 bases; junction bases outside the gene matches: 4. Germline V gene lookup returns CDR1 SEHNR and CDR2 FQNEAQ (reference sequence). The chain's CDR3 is CASKGTSGRADTQYF. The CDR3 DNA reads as TGTGCCAGCAAAGGGACTAGCGGGAGGGCGGATACGCAGTATTTT.

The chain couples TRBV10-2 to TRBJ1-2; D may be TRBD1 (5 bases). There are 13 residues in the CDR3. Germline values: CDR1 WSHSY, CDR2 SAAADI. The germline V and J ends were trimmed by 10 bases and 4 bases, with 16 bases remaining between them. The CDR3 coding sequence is TGCGCCACCCTCACGACAGCGTTCTATGGCTACACCTTC. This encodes CATLTTAFYGYTF.

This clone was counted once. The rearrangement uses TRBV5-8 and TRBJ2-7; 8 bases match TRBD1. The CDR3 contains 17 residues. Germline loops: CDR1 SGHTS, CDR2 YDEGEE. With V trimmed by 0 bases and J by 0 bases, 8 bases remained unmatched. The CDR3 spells CASSLGPGTGVSYEQYF. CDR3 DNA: TGTGCCAGCAGCTTGGGACCAGGGACAGGCGTCTCCTACGAGCAGTACTTC.

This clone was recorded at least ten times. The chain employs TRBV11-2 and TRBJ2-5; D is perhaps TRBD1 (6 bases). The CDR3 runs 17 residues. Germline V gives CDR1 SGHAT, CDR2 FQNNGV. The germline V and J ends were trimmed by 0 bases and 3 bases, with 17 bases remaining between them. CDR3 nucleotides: TGTGCCAGCAGCTTAGATGTTCACGGACAGCTTGAAGAGACCCAGTACTTC. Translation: CASSLDVHGQLEETQYF.

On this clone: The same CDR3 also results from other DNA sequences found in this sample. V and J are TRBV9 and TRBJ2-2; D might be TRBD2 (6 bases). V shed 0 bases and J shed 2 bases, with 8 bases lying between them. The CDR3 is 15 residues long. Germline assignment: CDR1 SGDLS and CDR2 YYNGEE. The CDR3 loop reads CASSVVGGNTGELFF. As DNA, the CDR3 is TGTGCCAGCAGCGTAGTGGGGGGAAACACCGGGGAGCTGTTTTTT.

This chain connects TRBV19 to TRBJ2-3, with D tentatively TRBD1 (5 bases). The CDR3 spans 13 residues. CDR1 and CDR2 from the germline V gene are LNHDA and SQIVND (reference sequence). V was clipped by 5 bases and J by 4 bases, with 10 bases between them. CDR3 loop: CASSLGDPDTQYF. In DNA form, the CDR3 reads TGTGCCAGTAGTTTAGGGGATCCAGATACGCAGTATTTT. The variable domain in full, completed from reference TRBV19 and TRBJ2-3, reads DGGITQSPKYLFRKEGQNVTLSCEQNLNHDAMYWYRQDPGQGLRLIYYSQIVNDFQKGDIAEGYSVSREKKESFPLTVTSAQKNPTAFYLCASSLGDPDTQYFGPGTRLTVL.

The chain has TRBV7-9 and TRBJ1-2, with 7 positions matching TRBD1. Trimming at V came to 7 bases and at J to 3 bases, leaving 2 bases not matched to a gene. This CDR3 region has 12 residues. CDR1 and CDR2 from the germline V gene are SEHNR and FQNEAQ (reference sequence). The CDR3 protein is CASTGGDYGYTF. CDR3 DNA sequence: TGTGCCAGCACAGGGGGGGACTATGGCTACACCTTC. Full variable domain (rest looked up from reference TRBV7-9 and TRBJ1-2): DTGVSQNPRHKITKRGQNVTFRCDPISEHNRLYWYRQTLGQGPEFLTYFQNEAQLEKSRLLSDRFSAERPKGSFSTLEIQRTEQGDSAMYLCASTGGDYGYTFGSGTRLTVV.

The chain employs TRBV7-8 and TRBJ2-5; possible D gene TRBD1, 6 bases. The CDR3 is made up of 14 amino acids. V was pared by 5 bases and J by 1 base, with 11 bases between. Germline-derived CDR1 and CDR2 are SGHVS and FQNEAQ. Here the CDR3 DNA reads TGTGCCAGCAGCCCATGGACAGCCCAAGAGACCCAGTACTTC. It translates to CASSPWTAQETQYF.

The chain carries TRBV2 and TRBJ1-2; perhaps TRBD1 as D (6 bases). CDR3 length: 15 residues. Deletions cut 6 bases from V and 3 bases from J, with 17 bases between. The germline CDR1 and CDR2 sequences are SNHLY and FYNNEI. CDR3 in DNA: TGTGCCAGCAGGCGGCCAGGGGATTTGTACTATGGCTACACCTTC. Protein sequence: CASRRPGDLYYGYTF. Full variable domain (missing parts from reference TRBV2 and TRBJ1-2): EPEVTQTPSHQVTQMGQEVILRCVPISNHLYFYWYRQILGQKVEFLVSFYNNEISEKSEIFDDQFSVERPDGSNFTLKIRSTKLEDSAMYFCASRRPGDLYYGYTFGSGTRLTVV.

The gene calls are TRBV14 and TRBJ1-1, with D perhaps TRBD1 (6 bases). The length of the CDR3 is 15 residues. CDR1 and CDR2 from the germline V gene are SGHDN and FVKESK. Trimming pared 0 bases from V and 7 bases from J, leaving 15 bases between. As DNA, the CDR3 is TGTGCCAGCAGCCAAGAGCCGTGGGGGCTGGGTGAAGCTTTCTTT. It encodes CASSQEPWGLGEAFF. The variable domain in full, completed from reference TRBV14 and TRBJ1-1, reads EAGVTQFPSHSVIEKGQTVTLRCDPISGHDNLYWYRRVMGKEIKFLLHFVKESKQDESGMPNNRFLAERTGGTYSTLKVQPAELEDSGVYFCASSQEPWGLGEAFFGQGTRLTVV.

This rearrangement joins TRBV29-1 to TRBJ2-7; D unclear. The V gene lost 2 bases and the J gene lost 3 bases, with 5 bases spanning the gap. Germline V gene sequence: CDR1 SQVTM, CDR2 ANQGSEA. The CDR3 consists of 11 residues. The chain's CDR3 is CSVESDYEQYF. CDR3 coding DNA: TGCAGCGTTGAATCGGACTACGAGCAGTACTTC.

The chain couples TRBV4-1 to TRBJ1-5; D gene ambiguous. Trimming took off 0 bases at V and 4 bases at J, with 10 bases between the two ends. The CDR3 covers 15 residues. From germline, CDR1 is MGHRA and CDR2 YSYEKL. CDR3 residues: CASSQDPVTNQPQHF. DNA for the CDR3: TGCGCCAGCAGCCAAGATCCTGTTACAAATCAGCCCCAGCATTTT.

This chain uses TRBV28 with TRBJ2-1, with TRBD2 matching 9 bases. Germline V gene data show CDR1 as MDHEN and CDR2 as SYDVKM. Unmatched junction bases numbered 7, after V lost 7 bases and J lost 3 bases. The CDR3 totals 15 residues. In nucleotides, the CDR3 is TGTGCCAGCAACCTCGGGACTAGCAACTACAATGAGCAGTTCTTC. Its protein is CASNLGTSNYNEQFF.

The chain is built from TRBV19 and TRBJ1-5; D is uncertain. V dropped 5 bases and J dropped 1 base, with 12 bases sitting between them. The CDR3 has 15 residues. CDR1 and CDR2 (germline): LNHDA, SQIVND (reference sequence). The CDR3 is CASSWTEGSNQPQHF. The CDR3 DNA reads TGTGCCAGTAGTTGGACGGAAGGCAGCAATCAGCCCCAGCATTTT.

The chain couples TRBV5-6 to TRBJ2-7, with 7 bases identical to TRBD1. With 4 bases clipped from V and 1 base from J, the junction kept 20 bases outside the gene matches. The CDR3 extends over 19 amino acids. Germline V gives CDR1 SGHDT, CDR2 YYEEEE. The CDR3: CASSPTRGLPGFESYEQYF. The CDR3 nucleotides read TGTGCCAGCAGCCCAACAAGGGGGCTCCCAGGCTTTGAGTCCTACGAGCAGTACTTC.